These 18 T cell receptor beta chains came from one sample sequenced in a study of T-cell memory formation after mild COVID-19. TCRdb ran MiXCR on the 5' RACE reads and lists one entry per CDR3 protein. The sample includes 350,000 to 450,000 distinct CDR3 sequences, roughly 24% of them seen just once. Sequencing input: PBMCs or a T cell subset sorted from them (not recorded which). These receptors were obtained from an adult woman who had mild COVID-19 (a few samples of this study predate the infection). Cell type and time point are not known.

This clonotype was observed a handful of times. The chain links TRBV7-8 to TRBJ2-3, with D hard to call. The CDR3 spans 17 residues. Germline V gene sequence: CDR1 SGHVS, CDR2 FQNEAQ. V lost 0 bases and J lost 2, with 15 bases in between. CDR3 sequence: CASSLAPILRPTDTQYF. The CDR3 nucleotides are TGTGCCAGCAGCTTAGCGCCGATTTTACGCCCCACAGATACGCAGTATTTT.

This clonotype was picked up a small number of times. The rearrangement uses TRBV6-5 and TRBJ1-2, with 12 bases that match TRBD1. J gave up 6 bases and V 6 bases, and 14 bases lay outside the gene matches. CDR1 MNHEY and CDR2 SVGAGI come from the germline V gene. This CDR3 spans 17 amino acids. The CDR3 here is CASSRDPGQGALDGYTF. In nucleotides, the CDR3 is TGTGCCAGCAGCCGCGACCCGGGACAGGGGGCTCTGGATGGCTACACCTTC.

The chain uses TRBV2 and TRBJ2-7; a weak D match, TRBD1 (7 bases). The CDR3 length is 13 residues. Looked up from germline, CDR1 is SNHLY and CDR2 is FYNNEI. The ends were cut back, 8 bases at V and 0 bases at J, with 11 bases in the middle. The CDR3 protein is CASFRGDSYEQYF. DNA of the CDR3: TGTGCCAGCTTCAGGGGGGACTCCTACGAGCAGTACTTC.

The chain couples TRBV4-3 to TRBJ2-1, with D possibly being TRBD2 (6 bases). CDR1 is LGHNA, CDR2 YSLEER, per germline. CDR3 size: 16 residues. V was clipped by 1 base and J by 3 bases, with 13 bases between them. In nucleotides, the CDR3 is TGCGCCAGCAGCCAAGGGTCGGGGGAGAACTACAATGAGCAGTTCTTC. Its translation is CASSQGSGENYNEQFF.

This clonotype has just a few counts. The V call is TRBV20-1, the J call TRBJ2-7, with D tentatively TRBD1 or TRBD2 (5 bases each). Trimming shortened V by 6 bases and J by 2 bases, and 11 bases separated the two germline ends. Germline CDR1 is DFQATT and CDR2 is SNEGSKA (reference sequence). CDR3 length equals 12 residues. The CDR3: CSAGTTAYEQYF. The CDR3 DNA reads as TGCAGTGCGGGGACCACCGCCTACGAGCAGTACTTC.

The sample holds a few counts of this clonotype. The chain recombines TRBV5-1 with TRBJ2-3; no clear D gene. The CDR3 contains 14 residues. Germline CDR1 reads SGHRS; CDR2 reads YFSETQ. V was pared by 4 bases and J by 2 bases, with 11 bases between. The CDR3 nucleotides are TGCGCCAGCAGCCCAGTCCTTGTCACAGATACGCAGTATTTT. Amino acids: CASSPVLVTDTQYF.

V gene TRBV20-1 combines with J gene TRBJ1-4, with D unresolved. The CDR3 totals 15 residues. Germline-derived CDR1 and CDR2 are DFQATT and SNEGSKA (reference sequence). V dropped 0 bases and J dropped 0 bases, with 8 bases sitting between them. The CDR3 DNA reads as TGCAGTGCTAGAGATTTACGGTCAACTAATGAAAAACTGTTTTTT. Translation gives CSARDLRSTNEKLFF.

This chain's CDR3 is CASSHTLSVQETQYF. The CDR3 DNA sequence: TGTGCCAGCAGCCATACCCTGTCAGTACAAGAGACCCAGTACTTC. The chain couples TRBV7-6 to TRBJ2-5; the D is unclear. V lost 5 bases and J lost 2, with 15 bases in between. The CDR3 loop spans 15 amino acids. Germline CDR1 and CDR2: SGHVS and FNYEAQ.

A note on this clonotype: A junction end diverges from the germline sequence, so it may reflect a read error. CDR3 nucleotides: TGTGCTAGCAGCTTAAATGGCGGGAGCAGGAATGAGCAGTTCTTC. Protein sequence: CASSLNGGSRNEQFF. The chain joins TRBV7-7 to TRBJ2-1, with TRBD2 matching over 7 bases. This CDR3 is built from 15 residues. Germline V gene sequence: CDR1 SSHAT, CDR2 FNYEAQ (reference sequence).

A few counts support this clonotype. This chain links TRBV12-3 or TRBV12-4 with TRBJ2-7; perhaps TRBD1 as D (5 bases). V was clipped by 6 bases and J by 3 bases, with 15 bases between them. This CDR3 contains 14 residues. CDR3 amino acids: CASRIEEQDYEQYF. The CDR3 DNA reads TGTGCCAGCAGAATCGAGGAACAGGACTACGAGCAGTACTTC.

This clonotype was seen only a few times. The chain joins TRBV12-3 or TRBV12-4 to TRBJ1-1; 7 nucleotides align to TRBD1. V shed 6 bases, J shed 1 base, and the junction held 8 bases outside the gene matches. This CDR3 comprises 15 residues. This CDR3 reads CASSQGGASNTEAFF. DNA for the CDR3: TGTGCCAGCAGCCAGGGGGGGGCCTCGAACACTGAAGCTTTCTTT.

The chain employs TRBV20-1 and TRBJ1-6; TRBD1 aligns across 8 bases. The CDR3 length is 16 residues. Per the germline V gene, CDR1 is DFQATT and CDR2 is SNEGSKA (reference sequence). V lost 3 bases to trimming and J lost 0 bases; unmatched junction nucleotides: 4. CDR3 sequence (DNA): TGCAGTGCTAGGGACAGGGTTTCCTCCTATAATTCACCCCTCCACTTT. Translation gives CSARDRVSSYNSPLHF.

The CDR3 loop reads CASSLRTTGGDGYTF. CDR3 coding DNA: TGTGCCAGCAGCTTGAGGACCACAGGGGGTGATGGCTACACCTTC. This rearrangement joins TRBV5-5 to TRBJ1-2; 8 nucleotides line up with TRBD1. V gave up 1 base and J gave up 6 bases; unmatched junction bases: 8. Germline CDR1 is SGHKS and CDR2 is YYEKEE (reference sequence). The CDR3 is made up of 15 amino acids.

This chain joins TRBV5-1 and TRBJ2-2; 7 positions agree with TRBD2. V shed 3 bases, J shed 3 bases, and the junction held 14 bases outside the gene matches. This CDR3 is 18 amino acids long. Germline V gene sequence: CDR1 SGHRS, CDR2 YFSETQ. The CDR3 here is CASSWPQDRGEYTGELFF. CDR3 coding DNA: TGCGCCAGCAGCTGGCCCCAGGACCGGGGGGAATACACCGGGGAGCTGTTTTTT. The variable domain in full, with the rest retrieved from reference TRBV5-1 and TRBJ2-2, is KAGVTQTPRYLIKTRGQQVTLSCSPISGHRSVSWYQQTPGQGLQFLFEYFSETQRNKGNFPGRFSGRQFSNSRSEMNVSTLELGDSALYLCASSWPQDRGEYTGELFFGEGSRLTVL.

This clonotype was observed a handful of times. J is TRBJ2-3 and V is TRBV20-1; 7 nucleotides match TRBD1. Germline CDR1 is DFQATT and CDR2 is SNEGSKA (reference sequence). The CDR3 is 15 residues long. After removal of 6 bases from V and 1 base from J, the junction contained 10 bases not matched to a gene. The CDR3 sequence: CSAPDTGTGTDTQYF. DNA of the CDR3: TGCAGTGCCCCGGATACCGGGACAGGCACAGATACGCAGTATTTT.

The V and J genes are TRBV7-8 and TRBJ1-2; 11 nucleotides line up with TRBD1. With V trimmed by 3 bases and J by 4 bases, 4 bases remained unmatched. The CDR3 consists of 15 residues. Germline CDR1 and CDR2: SGHVS and FQNEAQ. The CDR3 DNA reads as TGTGCCAGCAGCTTTGGGACAGGGGGGCCCTATGGCTACACCTTC. Protein product: CASSFGTGGPYGYTF.

This clonotype was recorded a few times. This chain links TRBV12-3 or TRBV12-4 with TRBJ2-6; D ambiguous. V dropped 6 bases and J dropped 2 bases, with 14 bases sitting between them. The CDR3 extends over 16 amino acids. CDR3 protein: CASRPDPATGANVLTF. CDR3 nucleotide sequence: TGTGCCAGCAGACCGGACCCAGCCACTGGGGCCAACGTCCTGACTTTC.

This clonotype was detected a few times. The rearrangement joins TRBV6-1 to TRBJ2-7, with D possibly TRBD1 on 5 matching bases. Germline CDR1 and CDR2: MNHNS and SASEGT. This CDR3 is built from 14 residues. V was trimmed by 4 bases and J by 3 bases, leaving 13 bases between them. The CDR3 here is CASSVTGPIYEQYF. The CDR3 DNA is TGTGCCAGCAGTGTTACAGGCCCCATCTACGAGCAGTACTTC.